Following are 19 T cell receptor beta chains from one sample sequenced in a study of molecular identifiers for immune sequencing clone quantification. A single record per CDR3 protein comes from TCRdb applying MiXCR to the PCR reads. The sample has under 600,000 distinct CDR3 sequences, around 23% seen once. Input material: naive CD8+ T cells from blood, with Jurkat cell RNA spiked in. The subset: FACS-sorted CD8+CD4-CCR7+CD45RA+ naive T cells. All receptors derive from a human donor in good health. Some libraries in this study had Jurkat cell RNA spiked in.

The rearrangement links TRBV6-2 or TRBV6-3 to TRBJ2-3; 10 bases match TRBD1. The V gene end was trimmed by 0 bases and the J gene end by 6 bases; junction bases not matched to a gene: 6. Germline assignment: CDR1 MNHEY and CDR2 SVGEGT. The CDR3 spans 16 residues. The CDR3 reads CASSYSLGQGRDTQYF. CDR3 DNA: TGTGCCAGCAGTTACTCGTTGGGACAGGGGAGGGATACGCAGTATTTT.

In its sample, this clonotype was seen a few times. The CDR3 DNA reads TGTGCCAGCAGATATCAGGGGACCCCCTACGAGCAGTACTTC. Protein: CASRYQGTPYEQYF. V gene TRBV27 combines with J gene TRBJ2-7; the D gene is possibly TRBD1 (6 bases). Germline values: CDR1 MNHEY, CDR2 SMNVEV (reference sequence). The CDR3 spans 14 residues. V was trimmed by 6 bases and J by 2 bases, leaving 14 bases between them.

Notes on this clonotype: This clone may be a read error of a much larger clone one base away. The CDR3 nucleotides read TGTGCCAGCAGCCCAAACGTCCAGGGTTCTGACTCCGAGCGGTACTTC. Residues: CASSPNVQGSDSERYF. The J gene is TRBJ2-7, the V gene TRBV5-3; tentative D call: TRBD1 (5 bases). TRBV5-3 is an ORF; its function is uncertain. The CDR3 spans 16 residues.

The CDR3 protein is CASMGGALDTDTQYF. The CDR3 coding sequence is TGTGCCAGCATGGGAGGTGCGCTCGACACAGATACGCAGTATTTT. The chain is built from TRBV6-5 and TRBJ2-3; TRBD2 is a possible D gene (6 bases). The germline V gene encodes CDR1 MNHEY and CDR2 SVGAGI. The length of the CDR3 is 15 residues. Trimming shortened V by 7 bases and J by 2 bases, and 16 bases separated the two germline ends.

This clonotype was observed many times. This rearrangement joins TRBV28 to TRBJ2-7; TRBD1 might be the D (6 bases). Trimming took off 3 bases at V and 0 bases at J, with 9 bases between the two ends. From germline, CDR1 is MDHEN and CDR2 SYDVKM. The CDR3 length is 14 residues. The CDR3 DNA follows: TGTGCCAGCAGTTTCAGGGGCCCCTCCTACGAGCAGTACTTC. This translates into CASSFRGPSYEQYF.

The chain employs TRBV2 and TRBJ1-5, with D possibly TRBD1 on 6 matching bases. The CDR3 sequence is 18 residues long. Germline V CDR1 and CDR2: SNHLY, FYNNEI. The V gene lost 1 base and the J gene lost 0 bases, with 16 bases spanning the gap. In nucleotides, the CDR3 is TGTGCCAGCAGTGAAGAGCGTTTAGGGACACCTAGCAATCAGCCCCAGCATTTT. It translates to CASSEERLGTPSNQPQHF.

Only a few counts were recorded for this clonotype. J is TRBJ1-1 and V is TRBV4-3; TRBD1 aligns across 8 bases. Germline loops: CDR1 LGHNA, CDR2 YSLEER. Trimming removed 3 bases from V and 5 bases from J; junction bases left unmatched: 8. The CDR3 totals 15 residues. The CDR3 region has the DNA TGCGCCAGCAGCCAGCAGCGACAGGGGTGGACTGAAGCTTTCTTT. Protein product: CASSQQRQGWTEAFF.

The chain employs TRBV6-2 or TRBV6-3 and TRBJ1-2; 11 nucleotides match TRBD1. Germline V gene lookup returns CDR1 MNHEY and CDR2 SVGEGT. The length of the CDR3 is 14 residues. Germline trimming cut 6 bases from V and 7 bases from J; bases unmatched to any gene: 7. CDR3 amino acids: CASSPGQGAFGYTF. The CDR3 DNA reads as TGTGCCAGCAGCCCCGGACAGGGGGCGTTTGGCTACACCTTC.

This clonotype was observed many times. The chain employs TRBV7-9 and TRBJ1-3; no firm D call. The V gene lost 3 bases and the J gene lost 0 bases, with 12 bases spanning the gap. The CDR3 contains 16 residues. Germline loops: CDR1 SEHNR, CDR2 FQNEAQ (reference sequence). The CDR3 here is CASSFPRTVSGNTIYF. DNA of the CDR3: TGTGCCAGCAGCTTCCCGAGGACCGTCTCTGGAAACACCATATATTTT.

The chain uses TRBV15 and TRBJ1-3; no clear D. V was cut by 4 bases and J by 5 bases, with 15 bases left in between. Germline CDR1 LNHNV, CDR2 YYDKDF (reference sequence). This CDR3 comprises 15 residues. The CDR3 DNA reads TGTGCCACCAGCAAGCCCTTGGCCCGCCGAAACACCATATATTTT. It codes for CATSKPLARRNTIYF. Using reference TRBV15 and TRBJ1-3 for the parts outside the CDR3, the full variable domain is DAMVIQNPRYQVTQFGKPVTLSCSQTLNHNVMYWYQQKSSQAPKLLFHYYDKDFNNEADTPDNFQSRRPNTSFCFLDIRSPGLGDTAMYLCATSKPLARRNTIYFGEGSWLTVV.

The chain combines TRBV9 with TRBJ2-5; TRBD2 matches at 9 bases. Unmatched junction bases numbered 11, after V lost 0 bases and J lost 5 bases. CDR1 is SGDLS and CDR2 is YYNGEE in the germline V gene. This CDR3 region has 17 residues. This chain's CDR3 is CASSVDGGGASLETQYF. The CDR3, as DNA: TGTGCCAGCAGCGTAGACGGCGGGGGGGCCAGTTTGGAGACCCAGTACTTC.

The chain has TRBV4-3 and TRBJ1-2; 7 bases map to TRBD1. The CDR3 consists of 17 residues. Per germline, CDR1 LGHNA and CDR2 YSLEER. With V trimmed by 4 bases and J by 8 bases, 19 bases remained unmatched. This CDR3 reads CASSLYKTGSLLLGYTF. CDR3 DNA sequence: TGCGCCAGCAGCCTTTACAAGACAGGGTCCCTTTTATTGGGCTACACCTTC.

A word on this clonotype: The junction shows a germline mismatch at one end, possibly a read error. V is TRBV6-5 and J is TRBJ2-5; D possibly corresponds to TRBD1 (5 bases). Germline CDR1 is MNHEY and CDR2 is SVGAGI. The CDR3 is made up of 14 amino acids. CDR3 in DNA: TGTGCCAGTCGGACAACGCCTTACCAAGAGACCCTGTACTTC. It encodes CASRTTPYQETLYF.

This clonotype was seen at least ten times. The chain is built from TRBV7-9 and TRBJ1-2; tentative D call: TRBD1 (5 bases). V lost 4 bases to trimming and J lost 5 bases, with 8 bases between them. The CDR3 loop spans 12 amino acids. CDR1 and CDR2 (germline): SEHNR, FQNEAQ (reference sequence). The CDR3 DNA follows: TGTGCCAGCAGCTCACAGGATTATGGCTACACCTTC. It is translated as CASSSQDYGYTF.

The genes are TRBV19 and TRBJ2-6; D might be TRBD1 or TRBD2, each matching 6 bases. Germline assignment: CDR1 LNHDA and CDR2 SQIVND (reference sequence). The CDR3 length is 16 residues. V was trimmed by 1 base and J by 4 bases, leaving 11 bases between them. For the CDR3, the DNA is TGTGCCAGTAGTATAGGGAGGGGGATGGGGGCCAACGTCCTGACTTTC. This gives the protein CASSIGRGMGANVLTF. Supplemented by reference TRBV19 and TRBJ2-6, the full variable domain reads DGGITQSPKYLFRKEGQNVTLSCEQNLNHDAMYWYRQDPGQGLRLIYYSQIVNDFQKGDIAEGYSVSREKKESFPLTVTSAQKNPTAFYLCASSIGRGMGANVLTFGAGSRLTVL.

CDR3: CSVVDRDPNEQFF. DNA of the CDR3: TGCAGCGTTGTAGACAGGGACCCCAATGAGCAGTTCTTC. The V and J genes are TRBV29-1 and TRBJ2-1; the match to TRBD1 covers 7 bases. The germline V gene has CDR1 SQVTM and CDR2 ANQGSEA. This CDR3 has 13 residues. The J segment lost 6 bases and the V segment lost 4 bases, leaving 6 bases of the junction unmatched.

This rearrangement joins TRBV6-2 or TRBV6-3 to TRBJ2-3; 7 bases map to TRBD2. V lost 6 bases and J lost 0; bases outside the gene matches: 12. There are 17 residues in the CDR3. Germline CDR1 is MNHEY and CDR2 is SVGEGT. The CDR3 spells CASRYEWLADSTDTQYF. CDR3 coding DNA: TGTGCCAGCAGATACGAATGGCTAGCGGATAGCACAGATACGCAGTATTTT.

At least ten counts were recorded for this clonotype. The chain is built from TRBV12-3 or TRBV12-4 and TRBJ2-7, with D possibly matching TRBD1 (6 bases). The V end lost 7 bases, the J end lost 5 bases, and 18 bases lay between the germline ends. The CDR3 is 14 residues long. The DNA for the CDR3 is TGTGCCAGCACCCCTGGCGGCCAGGGGAACGAGCAGTACTTC. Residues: CASTPGGQGNEQYF.

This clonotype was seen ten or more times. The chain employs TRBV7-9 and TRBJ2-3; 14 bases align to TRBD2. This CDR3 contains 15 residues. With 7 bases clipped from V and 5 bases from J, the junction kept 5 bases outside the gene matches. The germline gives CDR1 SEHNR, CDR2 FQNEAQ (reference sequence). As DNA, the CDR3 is TGTGCCAGCACCGGACTAGCGGGGGGTGGAGATACGCAGTATTTT. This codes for CASTGLAGGGDTQYF.